This T cell receptor beta chain was retrieved from a study of cytomegalovirus exposure and HLA in healthy donors. About the research overall: Within the Caucasian-associated ancestry cluster were 65% to 85% of the 398 genotyped donors. Whole-study results and caveats: The listing of 160 or so TCR beta chains classed them as cytomegalovirus-associated. Sequencing likely produced, as an artifact, a cluster of highly shared sequence variants. In vitro checks showed that three CMV-associated chains really do target CMV antigens.

In regard to this clone: As yet, its antigen is unknown.

PCR used 60 Vbeta primers and 13 Jbeta primers. The repertoire was sequenced with immunoSEQ multiplex PCR; TCRdb's copy has only in-frame clones and lacks some. This sample's table has about 170,000 clones. The CDR3 extends over 15 amino acids. The junction had 9 bases not matched to a gene; V was cut back by 0 bases and J by 9 bases. Germline CDR1 reads GTSNPN; CDR2 reads SVGIG (reference sequence). J is TRBJ2-1 and V is TRBV30; 9 positions agree with TRBD2. The source of this sequence is a woman aged 18-29 years in good health and CMV-seropositive. What was sequenced was PBMCs. Here the CDR3 reads CAWSVYGGRAGEQFF. CDR3 DNA: TGTGCCTGGAGTGTATATGGCGGGAGGGCCGGTGAGCAGTTCTTC.